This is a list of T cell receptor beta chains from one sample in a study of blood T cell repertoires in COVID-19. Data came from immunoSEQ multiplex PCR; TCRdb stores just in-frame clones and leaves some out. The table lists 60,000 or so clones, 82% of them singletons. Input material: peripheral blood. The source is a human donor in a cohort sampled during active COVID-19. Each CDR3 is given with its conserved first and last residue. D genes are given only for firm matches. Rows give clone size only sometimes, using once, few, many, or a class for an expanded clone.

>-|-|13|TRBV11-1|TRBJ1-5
TGTGCCAGCAGCCTCCTTAGCAATCAGCCCCAGCATTTT
CASSLLSNQPQHF
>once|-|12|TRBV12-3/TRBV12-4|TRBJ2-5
TGTGCCAGTTCAACCCAGGGGAAGCCCCAGTACTTC
CASSTQGKPQYF
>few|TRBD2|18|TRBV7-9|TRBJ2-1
TGTGCCAGCAGCTACCTTGGGGGGGGAGCGGGCTCCTACAATGAGCAGTTCTTC
CASSYLGGGAGSYNEQFF
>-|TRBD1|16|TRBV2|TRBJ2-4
TGTGCCAGCAGACTGACAGGGGAGGCAGCCAAAAACATTCAGTACTTC
CASRLTGEAAKNIQYF
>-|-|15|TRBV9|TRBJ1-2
TGTGCCAGCAGCGCGGCAGGATCAGCTAACTATGGCTACACCTTC
CASSAAGSANYGYTF
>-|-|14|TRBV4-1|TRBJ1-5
TGCGCCAGCAGCCAAGCGGGGGGCAATCAGCCCCAGCATTTT
CASSQAGGNQPQHF
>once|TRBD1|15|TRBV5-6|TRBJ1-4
TGTGCCAGCAGCCTAGGGGACAGGGGGAGTGAAAAACTGTTTTTT
CASSLGDRGSEKLFF
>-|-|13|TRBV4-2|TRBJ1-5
TGTGCCAGCAGCCAACTGGGAGGCCAGCCCCAGCATTTT
CASSQLGGQPQHF
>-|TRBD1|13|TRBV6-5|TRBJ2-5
TGTGCCAGCAGTACAGGGGGCCAAGAGACCCAGTACTTC
CASSTGGQETQYF
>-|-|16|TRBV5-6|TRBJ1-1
TGTGCCAGCAGCTTGGAACCAGGGCAGGTTCACACTGAAGCTTTCTTT
CASSLEPGQVHTEAFF
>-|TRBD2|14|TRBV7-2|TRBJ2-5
TGTGCCAGCAGCCCCTCCCCGGGACTAGCGGAGAAGTACTTC
CASSPSPGLAEKYF